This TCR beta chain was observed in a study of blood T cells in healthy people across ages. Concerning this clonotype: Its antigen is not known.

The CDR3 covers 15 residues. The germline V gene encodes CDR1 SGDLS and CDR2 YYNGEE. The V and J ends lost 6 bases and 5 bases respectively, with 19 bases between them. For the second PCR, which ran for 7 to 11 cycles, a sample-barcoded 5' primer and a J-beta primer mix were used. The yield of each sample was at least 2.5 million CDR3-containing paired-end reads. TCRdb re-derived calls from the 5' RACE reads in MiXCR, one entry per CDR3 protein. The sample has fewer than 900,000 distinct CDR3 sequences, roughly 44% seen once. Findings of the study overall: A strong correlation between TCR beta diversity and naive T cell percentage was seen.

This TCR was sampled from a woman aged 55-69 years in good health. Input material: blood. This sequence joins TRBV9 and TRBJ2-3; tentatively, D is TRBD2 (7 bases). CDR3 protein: CASNPSGGALDTQYF. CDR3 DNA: TGTGCCAGCAATCCTAGTGGGGGGGCCTTAGATACGCAGTATTTT.